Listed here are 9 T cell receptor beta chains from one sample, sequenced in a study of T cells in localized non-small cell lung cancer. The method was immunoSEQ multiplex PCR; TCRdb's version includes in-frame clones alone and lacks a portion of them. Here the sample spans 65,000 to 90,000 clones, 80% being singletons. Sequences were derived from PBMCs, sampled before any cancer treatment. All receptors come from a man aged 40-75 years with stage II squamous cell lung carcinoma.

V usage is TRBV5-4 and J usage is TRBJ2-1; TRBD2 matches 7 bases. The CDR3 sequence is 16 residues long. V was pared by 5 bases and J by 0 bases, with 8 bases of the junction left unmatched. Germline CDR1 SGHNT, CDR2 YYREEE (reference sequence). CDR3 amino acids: CASRVQRGSSYNEQFF. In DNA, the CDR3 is TGTGCCAGCAGAGTCCAGCGGGGTAGCTCCTACAATGAGCAGTTCTTC.

CDR3 residues: CASRIQGGGTEAFF. CDR3 sequence (DNA): TGTGCCAGCAGGATACAGGGAGGAGGGACTGAAGCTTTCTTT. V usage is TRBV6-6 and J usage is TRBJ1-1; a weak D match, TRBD1 (6 bases). Trimming pared 6 bases from V and 5 bases from J, leaving 16 bases between. From germline, CDR1 is MNHNY and CDR2 SVGAGI (reference sequence). CDR3 length: 14 amino acids.

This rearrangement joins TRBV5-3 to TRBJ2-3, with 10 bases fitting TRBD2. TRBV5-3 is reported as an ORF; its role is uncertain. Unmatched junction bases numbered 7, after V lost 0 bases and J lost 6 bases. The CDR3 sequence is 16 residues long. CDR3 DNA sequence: TGTGCCAGAAGCTTGGTTGAAGCGGGGGGGCAGGATACGCAGTATTTT. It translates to CARSLVEAGGQDTQYF.

Written as DNA, the CDR3 is TGTGCCAGCAGTTTCTCCCCCCAGCCCCAGCATTTT. Translating it yields CASSFSPQPQHF. This rearrangement joins TRBV27 to TRBJ1-5; no definite D call. This CDR3 spans 12 amino acids. Trimming removed 3 bases from V and 7 bases from J, with 7 bases in between. Germline lookup yields CDR1 MNHEY and CDR2 SMNVEV (reference sequence).

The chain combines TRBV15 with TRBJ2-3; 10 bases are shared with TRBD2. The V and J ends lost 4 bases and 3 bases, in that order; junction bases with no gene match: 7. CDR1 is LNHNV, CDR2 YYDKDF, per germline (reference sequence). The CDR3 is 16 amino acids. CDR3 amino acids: CATSTSSGSWTDTQYF. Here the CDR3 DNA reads TGTGCCACCAGCACTTCTAGCGGGAGTTGGACAGATACGCAGTATTTT.

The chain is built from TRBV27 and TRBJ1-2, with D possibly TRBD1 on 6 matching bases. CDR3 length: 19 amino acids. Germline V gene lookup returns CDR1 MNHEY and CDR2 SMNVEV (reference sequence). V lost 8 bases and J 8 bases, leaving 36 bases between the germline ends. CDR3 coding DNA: TGTGCCAGCCGATTAACCGGAAGGGGGTCTTTCGGGTATTTGTACGGCTACACCTTC. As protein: CASRLTGRGSFGYLYGYTF.

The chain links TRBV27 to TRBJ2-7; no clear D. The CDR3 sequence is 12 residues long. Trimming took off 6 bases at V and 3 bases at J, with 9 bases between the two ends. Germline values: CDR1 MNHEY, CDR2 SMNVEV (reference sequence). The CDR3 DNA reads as TGTGCCAGCAGAACATCGATCTACGAGCAGTACTTC. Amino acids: CASRTSIYEQYF.

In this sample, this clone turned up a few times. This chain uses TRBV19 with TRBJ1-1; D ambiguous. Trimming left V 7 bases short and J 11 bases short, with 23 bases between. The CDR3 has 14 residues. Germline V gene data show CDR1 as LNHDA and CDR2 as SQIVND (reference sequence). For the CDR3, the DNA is TGTGCCAGTACACCCCAAAACAAAGGGATAGGGGCTTTCTTT. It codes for CASTPQNKGIGAFF. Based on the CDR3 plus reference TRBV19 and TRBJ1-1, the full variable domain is DGGITQSPKYLFRKEGQNVTLSCEQNLNHDAMYWYRQDPGQGLRLIYYSQIVNDFQKGDIAEGYSVSREKKESFPLTVTSAQKNPTAFYLCASTPQNKGIGAFFGQGTRLTVV.

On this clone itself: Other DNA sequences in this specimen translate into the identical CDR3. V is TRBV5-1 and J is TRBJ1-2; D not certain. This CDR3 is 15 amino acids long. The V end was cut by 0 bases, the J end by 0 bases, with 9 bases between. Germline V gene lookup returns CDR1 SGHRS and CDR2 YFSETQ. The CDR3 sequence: CASSLEAGSNYGYTF. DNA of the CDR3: TGCGCCAGCAGCTTGGAAGCGGGATCTAACTATGGCTACACCTTC.